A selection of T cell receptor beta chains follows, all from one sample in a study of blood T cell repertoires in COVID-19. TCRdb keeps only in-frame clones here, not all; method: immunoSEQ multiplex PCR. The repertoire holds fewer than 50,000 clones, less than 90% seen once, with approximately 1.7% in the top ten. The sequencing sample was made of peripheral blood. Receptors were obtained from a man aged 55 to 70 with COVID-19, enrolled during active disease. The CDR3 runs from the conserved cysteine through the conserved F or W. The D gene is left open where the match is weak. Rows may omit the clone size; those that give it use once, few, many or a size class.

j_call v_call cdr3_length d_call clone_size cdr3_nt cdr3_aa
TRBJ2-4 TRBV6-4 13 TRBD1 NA TGTGCCAGCAGTGAACAGGGGGAAGGTATTCAGTACTTC CASSEQGEGIQYF
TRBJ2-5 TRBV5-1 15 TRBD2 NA TGCGCCAGCAGCTTGGCCCGGGGGGGTACAGAGACCCAGTACTTC CASSLARGGTETQYF
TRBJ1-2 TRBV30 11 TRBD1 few TGTGCCTGGACAACAGGGGGTGGCTACACCTTC CAWTTGGGYTF
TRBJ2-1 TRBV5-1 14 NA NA TGCGCCAGCAGCTTCATAGCGGGCAGGGGTGAGCAGTTCTTC CASSFIAGRGEQFF
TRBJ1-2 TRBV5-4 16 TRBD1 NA TGTGCCAGCAGCCGCGGACAGGGGGCAACGTCTTATGGCTACACCTTC CASSRGQGATSYGYTF
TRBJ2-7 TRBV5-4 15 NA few TGTGCCAGCAGCCCCGGACAGGGACTATCCTACGAGCAGTACTTC CASSPGQGLSYEQYF
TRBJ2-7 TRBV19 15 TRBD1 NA TGTGCCAGTAGTATAACCGGACAGGGGGGCTACGAGCAGTACTTC CASSITGQGGYEQYF
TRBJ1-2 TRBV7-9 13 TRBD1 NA TGTGCCAGCAGCATACAGGGGTATGATGGCTACACCTTC CASSIQGYDGYTF
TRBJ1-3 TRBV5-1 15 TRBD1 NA TGCGCCAGCAGCTGGGGACAGGGAGGTGGAAACACCATATATTTT CASSWGQGGGNTIYF
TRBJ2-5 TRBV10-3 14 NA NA TGTGCCATCAGTAGAATTGGGTCCAGGGAGACCCAGTACTTC CAISRIGSRETQYF
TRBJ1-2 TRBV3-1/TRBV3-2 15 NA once TGTGCCAGCAGCCAAGATAACAGAAACCTCGCGGGCTACACCTTC CASSQDNRNLAGYTF
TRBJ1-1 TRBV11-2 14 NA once TGTGCCAGCAGCTTAGATCGCGGTGCCACTGAAGCTTTCTTT CASSLDRGATEAFF
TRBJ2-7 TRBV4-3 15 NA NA TGCGCCAGCAGCCTAAACAGTAATAGTGGGTACGAGCAGTACTTC CASSLNSNSGYEQYF
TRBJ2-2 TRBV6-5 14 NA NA TGTGCCAGCAGTACGAGACAGTACACCGGGGAGCTGTTTTTT CASSTRQYTGELFF
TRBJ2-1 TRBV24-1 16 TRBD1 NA TGTGCCACCAGTGACCCACAGGGGAGCTCCTACAATGAGCAGTTCTTC CATSDPQGSSYNEQFF
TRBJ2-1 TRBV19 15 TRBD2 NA TGTGCCAGTTGTGTGGGACTAGCTAGGGGCAATGAGCAGTTCTTC CASCVGLARGNEQFF
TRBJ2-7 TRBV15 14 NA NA TGTGCCACCAGCAGAGATATGTGGGGGCGAGAGCAGTACTTC CATSRDMWGREQYF
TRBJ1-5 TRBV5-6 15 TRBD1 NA TGTGCCAGCAGCTTGGGACAGGGTAGCAATCAGCCCCAGCATTTT CASSLGQGSNQPQHF
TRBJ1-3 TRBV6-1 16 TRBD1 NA TGTGCCAGCAGTGATAGACAGGGTCTATCTGGAAACACCATATATTTT CASSDRQGLSGNTIYF
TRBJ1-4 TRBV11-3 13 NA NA TGTGCCAGCAGCTTAGTCTCGGGATCCCGGCTGTTTTTT CASSLVSGSRLFF
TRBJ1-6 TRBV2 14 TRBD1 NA TGTGCCAGCAGTGGGACAGGGAATAATTCACCCCTCCACTTT CASSGTGNNSPLHF
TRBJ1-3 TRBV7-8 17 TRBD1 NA TGTGCCAGCAGCTGGGGACAGGGTTCTAACTCTGGAAACACCATATATTTT CASSWGQGSNSGNTIYF
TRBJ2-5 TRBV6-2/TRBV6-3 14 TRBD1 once TGTGCCAGCAGTTTTTCACAGGGGCAGGAGACCCAGTACTTC CASSFSQGQETQYF
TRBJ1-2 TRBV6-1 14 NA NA TGTGCCAGCAGTGAACTTAGGGGGGGTTATGGCTACACCTTC CASSELRGGYGYTF
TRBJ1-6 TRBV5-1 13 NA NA TGCGCCAGCAGCTTGAACCGGAATTCACCCCTCCACTTT CASSLNRNSPLHF
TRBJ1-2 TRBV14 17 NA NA TGTGCCAGCAGCCAATACAGAACAGGGAGGGCAGACTATGGCTACACCTTC CASSQYRTGRADYGYTF
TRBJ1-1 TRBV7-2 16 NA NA TGTGCCAGCAGCTTAGAGGGGGGAGGGGGAGTTGGGACTGCTTTCTTT CASSLEGGGGVGTAFF
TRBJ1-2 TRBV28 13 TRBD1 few TGTGCCAGCAGTTTCTCGACAGGGGGAAGCTACACCTTC CASSFSTGGSYTF
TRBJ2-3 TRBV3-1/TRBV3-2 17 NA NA TGTGCCAGCAGCCAAGAGGCGTTCAGGACTAGCACAGATACGCAGTATTTT CASSQEAFRTSTDTQYF
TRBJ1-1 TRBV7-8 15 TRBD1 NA TGTGCCAGCAGCTCCTTAGACAGGGGGAAGACTGAAGCTTTCTTT CASSSLDRGKTEAFF
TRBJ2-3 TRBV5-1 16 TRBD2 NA TGCGCCAGCAGCAGGGACGGGACTAGCGGCACAGATACGCAGTATTTT CASSRDGTSGTDTQYF
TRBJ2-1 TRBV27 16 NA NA TGTGCCAGCAGTGGCGGGGTGGGAAGGACCTTCAATGAGCAGTTCTTC CASSGGVGRTFNEQFF
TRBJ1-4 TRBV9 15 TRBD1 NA TGTGCCAGCAGCAACTCCGGGACAGCGAATGAAAAACTGTTTTTT CASSNSGTANEKLFF
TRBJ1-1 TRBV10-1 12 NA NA TGCGCCAGCAGTGACTCGAACACTGAAGCTTTCTTT CASSDSNTEAFF
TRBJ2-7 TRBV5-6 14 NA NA TGTGCCAGCAGCTTGGACGCAGGGACCTACGAGCAGTACTTC CASSLDAGTYEQYF
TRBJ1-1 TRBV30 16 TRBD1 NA TGTGCCTGGATTGGGGACAGGGGGCGTTTGAACACTGAAGCTTTCTTT CAWIGDRGRLNTEAFF
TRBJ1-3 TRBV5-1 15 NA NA TGCGCCAGCAGCATCCTCGCGGGGGGTGGAAACACCATATATTTT CASSILAGGGNTIYF
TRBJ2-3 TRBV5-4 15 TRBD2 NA TGTGCCAGCAGTCGGAGCGGGGTGGGGGCAGATACGCAGTATTTT CASSRSGVGADTQYF
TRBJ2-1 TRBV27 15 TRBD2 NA TGTGCCAGCAGGGCCGGGACTAGCAATAATAATGAGCAGTTCTTC CASRAGTSNNNEQFF
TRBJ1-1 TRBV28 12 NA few TGTGCCAGCAGCACGGGGGACACTGAAGCTTTCTTT CASSTGDTEAFF
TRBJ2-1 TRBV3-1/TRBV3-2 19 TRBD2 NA TGTGCCAGCAGCCACCCTCCGAGGGACTACCCTAGCTCCTACAATGAGCAGTTCTTC CASSHPPRDYPSSYNEQFF
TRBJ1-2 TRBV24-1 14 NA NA TGTGCCACCAGTGATTCGGGGGACTCCTATGGCTACACCTTC CATSDSGDSYGYTF
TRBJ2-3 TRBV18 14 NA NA TGTGCCAGCTCACTCGGACAGAGAGGAAACCCGCAGTATTTT CASSLGQRGNPQYF
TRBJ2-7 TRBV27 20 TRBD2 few TGTGCCAGCAGTTCCGACTGGGAATTTGAGGCTAGCGGGTCCAGTTACGAGCAGTACTTC CASSSDWEFEASGSSYEQYF
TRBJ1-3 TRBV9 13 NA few TGTGCCAGCAGCAGCTCGGGGGGGAACACCATATATTTT CASSSSGGNTIYF
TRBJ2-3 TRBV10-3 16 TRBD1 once TGTGCCATCAGTGAAACAGGGACAGGGGCCACAGATACGCAGTATTTT CAISETGTGATDTQYF
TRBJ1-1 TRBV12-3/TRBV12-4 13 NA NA TGTGCCAGCAGCAATAACAGGGCGGAGGAAGCTTTCTTT CASSNNRAEEAFF
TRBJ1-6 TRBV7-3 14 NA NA TGTGCCAGCAGCTTAAGACAGTATAATTCACCCCTCCACTTT CASSLRQYNSPLHF
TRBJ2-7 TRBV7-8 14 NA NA TGTGCCAGCAGCTTAGCGGGACAAGCCTACGAGCAGTACTTC CASSLAGQAYEQYF
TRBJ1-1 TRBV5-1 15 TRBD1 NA TGCGCCAGCAGCTCCGATCAGGGGGCTATCACTGAAGCTTTCTTT CASSSDQGAITEAFF
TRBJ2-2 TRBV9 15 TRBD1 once TGTGCCAGCAGCGTAGAGGGACAGGGGACCGGGGAGCTGTTTTTT CASSVEGQGTGELFF
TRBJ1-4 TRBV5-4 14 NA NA TGTGCCAGCAGCGCAACGGCAACTAATGAAAAACTGTTTTTT CASSATATNEKLFF
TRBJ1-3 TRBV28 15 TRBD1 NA TGTGCCAGCAGCCGGGGACAGGGGACGGGAAACACCATATATTTT CASSRGQGTGNTIYF
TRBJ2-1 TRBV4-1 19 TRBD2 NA TGCGCCAGCAGCCAAGAACTTCGGTCCAGCGGGGCCACCTACAATGAGCAGTTCTTC CASSQELRSSGATYNEQFF
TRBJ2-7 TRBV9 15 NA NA TGTGCCAGCAGCGTAGTGCGGAATTCCTCCTACGAGCAGTACTTC CASSVVRNSSYEQYF